These 18 T cell receptor beta chains were all obtained from the same sample, sequenced in a study of T cell responses to AZD1222 COVID-19 vaccine. Sequenced by immunoSEQ multiplex PCR; TCRdb stores in-frame clones only, minus some. The profile shows about 110,000 clones, 86% of them singletons. The starting material was peripheral blood, obtained on day 0 of AZD1222 vaccination. All receptors derive from an adult in good health.

The V and J genes are TRBV6-1 and TRBJ2-7; D is ambiguous. The germline gives CDR1 MNHNS, CDR2 SASEGT. V lost 0 bases and J lost 6, with 6 bases in between. This CDR3 is 12 amino acids long. The CDR3 loop reads CASSEAGLEQYF. CDR3 coding DNA: TGTGCCAGCAGTGAAGCCGGGCTCGAGCAGTACTTC.

The chain joins TRBV5-4 to TRBJ1-1; no reliable D call. Trimming took 0 bases from V and 0 from J, leaving 3 bases between them. CDR3 length: 13 amino acids. The germline gives CDR1 SGHNT, CDR2 YYREEE (reference sequence). The CDR3 nucleotides are TGTGCCAGCAGCTTGGACTTGAACACTGAAGCTTTCTTT. It specifies CASSLDLNTEAFF.

V is TRBV6-5 and J is TRBJ2-5, with TRBD2 matching 12 bases. Per the germline V gene, CDR1 is MNHEY and CDR2 is SVGAGI. This CDR3 comprises 15 residues. V was pared by 7 bases and J by 1 base, with 4 bases of the junction left unmatched. In nucleotides, the CDR3 is TGTGCCAGCACGACTAGCGGGGGTCCCCAAGAGACCCAGTACTTC. It specifies CASTTSGGPQETQYF.

This clone has just a few counts. The chain joins TRBV7-8 to TRBJ1-2; no clear D. The V gene's germline CDR1 is SGHVS and CDR2 FQNEAQ. The CDR3 has 14 amino acids. The V and J ends lost 2 bases and 6 bases respectively, with 13 bases between them. CDR3 DNA: TGTGCCAGCAGCTTACGGGCCCACGAAGATGGCTACACCTTC. Residues: CASSLRAHEDGYTF.

CDR3 in DNA: TGTGCCAGCAGTTTCCTAGCGGGGGGGGCCCCCGGGGAGCTGTTTTTT. Its protein product is CASSFLAGGAPGELFF. The genes are TRBV27 and TRBJ2-2; 12 bases are a match to TRBD2. The CDR3 runs to 16 residues. The ends lost 3 bases at V and 6 bases at J; junction bases unmatched: 5. In germline, CDR1 is MNHEY, CDR2 SMNVEV (reference sequence).

This clone is a singleton in its sample. The genes are TRBV9 and TRBJ1-1; 9 nucleotides match TRBD1. The germline V gene has CDR1 SGDLS and CDR2 YYNGEE. This CDR3 region has 14 residues. V gave up 5 bases and J gave up 4 bases; unmatched junction bases: 6. CDR3 loop: CASRKTGGTTEAFF. The CDR3 nucleotides are TGTGCCAGCAGGAAGACAGGGGGGACCACTGAAGCTTTCTTT.

This clone has just one count. The chain links TRBV7-9 to TRBJ2-2; 14 nucleotides agree with TRBD2. Germline V gene data show CDR1 as SEHNR and CDR2 as FQNEAQ (reference sequence). This CDR3 region has 17 residues. Losses at the gene ends were 5 bases for V and 1 base for J; bases not matched to a gene: 3. The CDR3 sequence is CASSPGLAGVNTGELFF. The CDR3 DNA follows: TGTGCCAGCAGCCCGGGACTAGCGGGGGTGAACACCGGGGAGCTGTTTTTT.

This clone was recorded only once. The rearrangement uses TRBV7-6 and TRBJ2-2; 10 bases line up with TRBD1. This CDR3 is 15 amino acids long. Germline values: CDR1 SGHVS, CDR2 FNYEAQ. V trimming: 5 bases; J trimming: 3 bases; junction bases outside the gene matches: 3. The CDR3 bases are TGTGCCAGCAGCCCGACAGGGGGCTACACCGGGGAGCTGTTTTTT. It codes for CASSPTGGYTGELFF.

This chain links TRBV7-6 with TRBJ2-7, with D perhaps given as TRBD1 or TRBD2 (7 bases each). The CDR3 runs 13 residues. V lost 5 bases and J 4 bases, leaving 12 bases between the germline ends. Germline V gene data show CDR1 as SGHVS and CDR2 as FNYEAQ. CDR3 loop: CASSQGGGYEQYF. The CDR3 nucleotides are TGTGCCAGCAGCCAGGGGGGGGGTTACGAGCAGTACTTC.

J is TRBJ1-2 and V is TRBV5-1; D unclear. The length of the CDR3 is 13 residues. In germline, CDR1 is SGHRS, CDR2 YFSETQ. Trimming shortened V by 0 bases and J by 5 bases, and 8 bases separated the two germline ends. This CDR3 reads CASSLAAEYGYTF. For the CDR3, the DNA is TGCGCCAGCAGCTTGGCAGCAGAGTATGGCTACACCTTC.

V is TRBV7-9 and J is TRBJ2-1, with D unclear. Trimming took 2 bases from V and 5 from J, leaving 10 bases between them. The length of the CDR3 is 14 residues. CDR1 and CDR2 from the germline V gene are SEHNR and FQNEAQ (reference sequence). DNA of the CDR3: TGTGCCAGCAGCTTAATCCAACCAAACAATGAGCAGTTCTTC. Its protein product is CASSLIQPNNEQFF. The full variable domain, in which reference TRBV7-9 and TRBJ2-1 provide the parts outside the CDR3, is DTGVSQNPRHKITKRGQNVTFRCDPISEHNRLYWYRQTLGQGPEFLTYFQNEAQLEKSRLLSDRFSAERPKGSFSTLEIQRTEQGDSAMYLCASSLIQPNNEQFFGPGTRLTVL.

This chain connects TRBV29-1 to TRBJ2-7; 7 bases align to TRBD1. This CDR3 contains 12 residues. J was trimmed by 3 bases and V by 7 bases; bases with no gene match: 6. Germline lookup yields CDR1 SQVTM and CDR2 ANQGSEA. For the CDR3, the DNA is TGCAGCGCTGCAAGGGACAGCTACGAGCAGTACTTC. It specifies CSAARDSYEQYF.

The V gene is TRBV28, the J gene TRBJ1-5; D may be TRBD1 (6 bases). This CDR3 has 17 amino acids. Trimming stripped 1 base from V and 3 bases from J, with 16 bases between. The germline V gene has CDR1 MDHEN and CDR2 SYDVKM. CDR3 DNA: TGTGCCAGCAGTTTATTCAGCCTACAGGGCCCCAATCAGCCCCAGCATTTT. It specifies CASSLFSLQGPNQPQHF.

The chain employs TRBV11-2 and TRBJ1-2; TRBD1 matches at 9 bases. V lost 7 bases, J lost 3 bases, and 9 bases stayed unmatched. The CDR3 contains 15 residues. The V gene's germline CDR1 is SGHAT and CDR2 FQNNGV. This CDR3 reads CASNAPGTGHYGYTF. For the CDR3, the DNA is TGTGCCAGCAACGCCCCCGGGACAGGGCACTATGGCTACACCTTC.

The chain has TRBV7-9 and TRBJ1-4; D possibly corresponds to TRBD1 (6 bases). V lost 8 bases and J 7 bases, leaving 14 bases between the germline ends. Germline assignment: CDR1 SEHNR and CDR2 FQNEAQ (reference sequence). CDR3 length: 13 residues. In nucleotides, the CDR3 is TGTGCCAGCTCAACAGGGATGGGTGAAAAACTGTTTTTT. Translated: CASSTGMGEKLFF.

The genes are TRBV5-4 and TRBJ1-2; TRBD1 might be the D (5 bases). The CDR3 spans 14 residues. Germline CDR1 reads SGHNT; CDR2 reads YYREEE (reference sequence). Trimming left V 0 bases short and J 3 bases short, with 9 bases between. CDR3 DNA: TGTGCCAGCAGCTTGGCCTCGGGACACTATGGCTACACCTTC. Translating gives CASSLASGHYGYTF.

The chain recombines TRBV6-5 with TRBJ1-2; no definite D call. This CDR3 is 15 amino acids long. Germline CDR1 is MNHEY and CDR2 is SVGAGI. Trimming took 5 bases from V and 4 from J, leaving 17 bases between them. CDR3 residues: CASSSVGITSYGYTF. As DNA, the CDR3 is TGTGCCAGCAGTAGCGTCGGGATTACCTCCTATGGCTACACCTTC.

The rearrangement joins TRBV5-4 to TRBJ2-7, with 10 bases matching TRBD2. The CDR3 loop spans 13 amino acids. Germline CDR1 SGHNT, CDR2 YYREEE (reference sequence). The V gene end was trimmed by 7 bases and the J gene end by 5 bases; junction bases not matched to a gene: 6. The CDR3 protein is CASAGTSVHEQYF. The CDR3 DNA is TGTGCCAGCGCCGGGACTAGCGTCCACGAGCAGTACTTC.